These 15 T cell receptor beta chains originate from one sample sequenced in a study of blood T cell repertoires in COVID-19. Method: immunoSEQ multiplex PCR; TCRdb's copy keeps in-frame clones and lacks some. The sample gives tens of thousands of clones, 70% to 90% of which show up once; more than 1.5% is in the top ten. Sequenced sample: peripheral blood. These receptors were collected from a woman of 80 years or more with active or convalescent COVID-19.

The V gene is TRBV19, the J gene TRBJ1-1; no firm D call. V was trimmed by 4 bases and J by 3 bases, leaving 3 bases between them. The length of the CDR3 is 11 residues. Germline CDR1 LNHDA, CDR2 SQIVND (reference sequence). Here the CDR3 reads CASSTYTEAFF. CDR3 sequence (DNA): TGTGCCAGTAGTACGTACACTGAAGCTTTCTTT.

The chain employs TRBV4-3 and TRBJ1-1, with D perhaps TRBD1 (6 bases). Germline loops: CDR1 LGHNA, CDR2 YSLEER. There are 14 residues in the CDR3. Trimming took 4 bases from V and 5 from J, leaving 14 bases between them. CDR3: CASSPGHRRTEAFF. The CDR3 region has the DNA TGCGCCAGCAGCCCGGGACACCGAAGGACTGAAGCTTTCTTT.

The V and J genes are TRBV12-3 or TRBV12-4 and TRBJ2-3; TRBD2 might be the D (5 bases). The CDR3 length is 13 residues. Trimming shortened V by 3 bases and J by 3 bases, and 7 bases separated the two germline ends. CDR3 coding DNA: TGTGCCAGCAGTTTCGGGGAAACAGATACGCAGTATTTT. Residues: CASSFGETDTQYF.

A word on this clone: This sample includes further DNA sequences coding for the same CDR3. Here the CDR3 DNA reads TGTGCCAGCAGTTTGCGAGGGAACTATGGCTACACCTTC. This gives the protein CASSLRGNYGYTF. J is TRBJ1-2 and V is TRBV27, with unresolved D. Germline V gives CDR1 MNHEY, CDR2 SMNVEV (reference sequence). The CDR3 covers 13 residues. The V and J ends lost 3 bases and 2 bases respectively, with 7 bases between them.

This sequence joins TRBV5-4 and TRBJ2-3; tentatively, D is TRBD1 (6 bases). The length of the CDR3 is 14 residues. Germline assignment: CDR1 SGHNT and CDR2 YYREEE (reference sequence). Trimming shortened V by 1 base and J by 3 bases, and 9 bases separated the two germline ends. The CDR3 sequence: CASSLSRGTDTQYF. The CDR3 DNA reads as TGTGCCAGCAGCTTGTCCAGGGGTACAGATACGCAGTATTTT.

This chain connects TRBV27 to TRBJ2-7; D is perhaps TRBD2 (5 bases). Trimming took 4 bases from V and 2 from J, leaving 15 bases between them. Germline V gene sequence: CDR1 MNHEY, CDR2 SMNVEV (reference sequence). CDR3 length: 15 residues. DNA for the CDR3: TGTGCCAGCAGTTCCCCGGGGAGTCGGGCCTACGAGCAGTACTTC. Protein: CASSSPGSRAYEQYF.

The V call is TRBV18, the J call TRBJ1-2; TRBD1 might be the D (5 bases). The germline gives CDR1 KGHSH, CDR2 LQKENI. V was pared by 3 bases and J by 4 bases, with 12 bases between. The CDR3 is 14 residues long. The CDR3 DNA sequence: TGTGCCAGCTCACCGGCTAGGGGTCTCTATGGCTACACCTTC. It specifies CASSPARGLYGYTF.

This sequence joins TRBV6-2 or TRBV6-3 and TRBJ2-7; 8 bases align to TRBD1. The CDR3 loop spans 15 amino acids. J was trimmed by 4 bases and V by 5 bases; bases with no gene match: 10. Germline CDR1 MNHEY, CDR2 SVGEGT. Here the CDR3 DNA reads TGTGCCAGCAGTCGTCCGACAGGGGCTTTGTACGAGCAGTACTTC. Protein sequence: CASSRPTGALYEQYF.

The chain carries TRBV5-1 and TRBJ1-4, with 8 bases lining up with TRBD1. V trimming: 4 bases; J trimming: 7 bases; junction bases outside the gene matches: 12. CDR1 SGHRS and CDR2 YFSETQ come from the germline V gene. There are 16 residues in the CDR3. In nucleotides, the CDR3 is TGCGCCAGCAGCCCGGGGGACAGGTCCATGGGTGAAAAACTGTTTTTT. Protein: CASSPGDRSMGEKLFF.

This chain connects TRBV19 to TRBJ1-6; D may be TRBD1 (5 bases). The germline V and J ends were trimmed by 8 bases and 2 bases, with 13 bases remaining between them. The CDR3 spans 15 residues. CDR1 and CDR2 from the germline V gene are LNHDA and SQIVND (reference sequence). CDR3 loop: CASLRGDPYNSPLHF. CDR3 in DNA: TGTGCCAGTCTTAGGGGCGACCCCTATAATTCACCCCTCCACTTT.

The chain couples TRBV4-1 to TRBJ1-1, with 8 bases matching TRBD1. After removal of 4 bases from V and 5 bases from J, the junction contained 0 bases not matched to a gene. In germline, CDR1 is MGHRA, CDR2 YSYEKL. The CDR3 has 12 residues. The CDR3 protein is CASSRTGTEAFF. In nucleotides, the CDR3 is TGCGCCAGCAGCCGGACAGGGACTGAAGCTTTCTTT.

This clone was found a few times. This sequence joins TRBV19 and TRBJ1-2; D is uncertain. Trimming shortened V by 7 bases and J by 4 bases, and 16 bases separated the two germline ends. This CDR3 is 14 amino acids long. Germline V gene sequence: CDR1 LNHDA, CDR2 SQIVND (reference sequence). The CDR3 protein is CASTRPGYPYGYTF. The CDR3 DNA sequence: TGTGCCAGTACACGCCCGGGGTACCCCTATGGCTACACCTTC.

This sequence joins TRBV24-1 and TRBJ1-5, with D perhaps TRBD1 (6 bases). The CDR3 runs 14 residues. The V end was cut by 9 bases, the J end by 6 bases, with 17 bases between. Germline CDR1 and CDR2: KGHDR and SFDVKD. The CDR3 DNA is TGTGCCACCTCGGACAGTCTTCGTGGTCAGCCCCAGCATTTT. It translates to CATSDSLRGQPQHF.

In its sample, this clone was seen a few times. The gene calls are TRBV5-1 and TRBJ1-5, with 7 bases matching TRBD1. The CDR3 runs to 15 residues. CDR1 is SGHRS and CDR2 is YFSETQ in the germline V gene. Trimming at V came to 0 bases and at J to 7 bases, leaving 7 bases not matched to a gene. The CDR3 loop reads CASSLGQGGEQPQHF. The DNA of the CDR3 is TGCGCCAGCAGCTTGGGACAGGGAGGCGAACAGCCCCAGCATTTT.

This rearrangement joins TRBV6-4 to TRBJ2-7, with no clear D. This CDR3 has 12 amino acids. Between the trimmed V and J ends, which lost 6 bases and 7 bases, there was a span of 13 bases. Germline V gene data show CDR1 as MRHNA and CDR2 as SNTAGT. For the CDR3, the DNA is TGTGCCAGCAGAATGACTGCCCCAGAGCAGTACTTC. It is translated as CASRMTAPEQYF.